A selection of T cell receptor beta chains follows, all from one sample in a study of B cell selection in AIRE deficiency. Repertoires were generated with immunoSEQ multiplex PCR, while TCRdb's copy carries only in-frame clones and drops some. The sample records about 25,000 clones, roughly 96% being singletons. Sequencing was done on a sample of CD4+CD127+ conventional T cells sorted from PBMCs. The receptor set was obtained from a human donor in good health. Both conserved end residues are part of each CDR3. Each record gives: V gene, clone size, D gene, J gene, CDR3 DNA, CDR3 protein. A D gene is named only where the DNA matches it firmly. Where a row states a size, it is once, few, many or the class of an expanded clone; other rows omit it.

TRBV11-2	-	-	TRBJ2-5	TGTGCCAGCAGCAATTACCAAGAGACCCAGTACTTC	CASSNYQETQYF
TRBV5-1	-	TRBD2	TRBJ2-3	TGCGCCAGCAGCTTGGGTACTAGCGGGCGGGAAAATACGCAGTATTTT	CASSLGTSGRENTQYF
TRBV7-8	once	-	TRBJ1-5	TGTGCCAGCAGCTTAGGTGTGGTGGCGGGGCAGCCCCAGCATTTT	CASSLGVVAGQPQHF
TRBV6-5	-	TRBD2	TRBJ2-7	TGTGCCAGCAGGGGAGCGGGAGGGTCCTACGAGCAGTACTTC	CASRGAGGSYEQYF
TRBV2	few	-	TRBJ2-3	TGTGCCAGCAGTGAAGCGGCAGGGCGGTCCACAGATACGCAGTATTTT	CASSEAAGRSTDTQYF
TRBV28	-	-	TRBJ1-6	TGTGCCAGCAGTTTATCCCGGGCAGACTATAATTCACCCCTCCACTTT	CASSLSRADYNSPLHF
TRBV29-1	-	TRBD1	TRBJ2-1	TGCAGCGTAAAGGACAGGGGGCGCCCCCCGAGCTCCTACAATGAGCAGTTCTTC	CSVKDRGRPPSSYNEQFF
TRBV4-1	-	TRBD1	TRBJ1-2	TGCGCCAGCAGCCGCGGACAGGGAGAAATAGTTTATGGCTACACCTTC	CASSRGQGEIVYGYTF
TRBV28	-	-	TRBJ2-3	TGTGCCAGCAGTTCCAGCGGGAGCACAGATACGCAGTATTTT	CASSSSGSTDTQYF
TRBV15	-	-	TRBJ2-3	TGTGCCACCAAAGGACCGGGAACAGATACGCAGTATTTT	CATKGPGTDTQYF
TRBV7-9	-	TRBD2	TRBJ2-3	TGTGCCAGCAGCTCGGGACTAGCACCAAGCACAGATACGCAGTATTTT	CASSSGLAPSTDTQYF
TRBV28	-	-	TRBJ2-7	TGTGCCAGCAGTGGGGGCTTTACGACCTACGAGCAGTACTTC	CASSGGFTTYEQYF